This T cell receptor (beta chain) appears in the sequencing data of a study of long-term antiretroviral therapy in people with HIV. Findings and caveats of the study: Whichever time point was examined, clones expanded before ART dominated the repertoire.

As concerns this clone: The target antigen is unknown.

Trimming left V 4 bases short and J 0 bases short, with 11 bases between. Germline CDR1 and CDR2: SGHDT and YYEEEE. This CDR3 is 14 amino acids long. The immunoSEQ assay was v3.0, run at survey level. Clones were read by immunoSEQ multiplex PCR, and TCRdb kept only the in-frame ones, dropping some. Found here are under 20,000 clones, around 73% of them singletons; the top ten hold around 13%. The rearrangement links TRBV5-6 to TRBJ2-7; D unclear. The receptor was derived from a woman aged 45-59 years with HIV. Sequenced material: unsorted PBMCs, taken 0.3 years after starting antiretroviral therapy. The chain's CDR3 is CASSLRRASYEQYF. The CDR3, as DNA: TGTGCCAGCAGCCTTCGAAGGGCCTCCTACGAGCAGTACTTC.